This T cell receptor (beta chain) is drawn from a study of cytomegalovirus exposure and HLA in healthy donors. V lost 2 bases and J lost 5; bases outside the gene matches: 9. CDR3 size: 16 residues. The germline CDR1 and CDR2 sequences are SGHTA and FQGNSA. The PCR used 60 Vbeta and 13 Jbeta primers. Data came from immunoSEQ multiplex PCR; TCRdb stores just in-frame clones and leaves some out. This table holds about 120,000 clones, 77% found once. The material sequenced was PBMCs. The origin of this receptor is a middle-aged man in good health and CMV-seropositive. This sequence joins TRBV7-2 and TRBJ2-5, with 9 nucleotides matching TRBD1. The CDR3: CASSLRPPGTGETQYF. The CDR3 nucleotides are TGTGCCAGCAGCTTAAGGCCCCCCGGGACAGGGGAGACCCAGTACTTC.